One sample yielded the 26 T cell receptor beta chains listed below, sequenced in a study of cytotoxic CD8 clonotypes in ibrutinib-treated CLL. Measured with immunoSEQ multiplex PCR; TCRdb has only the in-frame clones, and not every one. Of around 140,000 clones in the sample, approximately 80% were seen once. This material consisted of PBMCs, taken after 36 months of ibrutinib treatment. These receptors all stem from a human donor with chronic lymphocytic leukemia.

V gene TRBV28 combines with J gene TRBJ1-1; the D gene is possibly TRBD1 (5 bases). The CDR3 runs to 14 residues. The germline gives CDR1 MDHEN, CDR2 SYDVKM. Trimming took off 1 base at V and 11 bases at J, with 17 bases between the two ends. The CDR3 nucleotides read TGTGCCAGCAGTTTATCGTCCGTCCGGGGGTGGGCTTTCTTT. It yields the protein CASSLSSVRGWAFF.

This clone is a singleton in its sample. The J gene is TRBJ1-1, the V gene TRBV10-3, with 9 positions matching TRBD1. With V trimmed by 8 bases and J by 1 base, 2 bases remained unmatched. CDR3 length: 13 amino acids. Germline V lookup: CDR1 ENHRY, CDR2 SYGVKD. The DNA for the CDR3 is TGTGCCATCCGGACAGGGGAGAACACTGAAGCTTTCTTT. It specifies CAIRTGENTEAFF.

V is TRBV5-6 and J is TRBJ2-1, with 11 bases aligning to TRBD2. Per the germline V gene, CDR1 is SGHDT and CDR2 is YYEEEE. The CDR3 consists of 15 residues. V dropped 4 bases and J dropped 4; count of bases not matched to a gene: 4. The CDR3 DNA sequence: TGTGCCAGCAGCAAGGGACTAGCGGATTACAATGAGCAGTTCTTC. Protein product: CASSKGLADYNEQFF. The entire variable domain, with the rest obtained from reference TRBV5-6 and TRBJ2-1, is as follows: DAGVTQSPTHLIKTRGQQVTLRCSPKSGHDTVSWYQQALGQGPQFIFQYYEEEERQRGNFPDRFSGHQFPNYSSELNVNALLLGDSALYLCASSKGLADYNEQFFGPGTRLTVL.

The genes are TRBV6-5 and TRBJ2-7; 7 bases align to TRBD2. Trimming cost V 4 bases and J 0 bases; bases outside gene matches: 3. CDR3 length: 14 residues. The germline V gene has CDR1 MNHEY and CDR2 SVGAGI. The CDR3 sequence is CASSWASGSYEQYF. In DNA, the CDR3 is TGTGCCAGCAGTTGGGCTAGCGGCTCCTACGAGCAGTACTTC.

There are many counts of this clone. V and J are TRBV30 and TRBJ1-1; D is uncertain. The V gene's germline CDR1 is GTSNPN and CDR2 SVGIG (reference sequence). V gave up 1 base and J gave up 5 bases, with 11 bases separating them. This CDR3 spans 13 amino acids. The CDR3 sequence: CAWSATLRTEAFF. Written as DNA, the CDR3 is TGTGCCTGGAGTGCAACACTGAGGACTGAAGCTTTCTTT.

The chain couples TRBV10-1 to TRBJ2-3; D is unclear. The CDR3 contains 11 residues. The ends were cut back, 5 bases at V and 7 bases at J, with 7 bases in the middle. Germline CDR1 reads WNHNN; CDR2 reads SYGVQD (reference sequence). CDR3 amino acids: CASSSANTQYF. CDR3 bases: TGCGCCAGCAGTTCGGCCAATACGCAGTATTTT.

The chain combines TRBV7-9 with TRBJ2-7; D may be TRBD1 or TRBD2 (5 bases each). The CDR3 has 15 amino acids. Deletions cut 3 bases from V and 3 bases from J, with 15 bases between. CDR1 is SEHNR, CDR2 FQNEAQ, per germline (reference sequence). In nucleotides, the CDR3 is TGTGCCAGCAGCTTTGCCGGGGCAGTGGGCTACGAGCAGTACTTC. Amino acid sequence: CASSFAGAVGYEQYF.

This chain joins TRBV27 and TRBJ1-1; the D is unclear. The V gene's germline CDR1 is MNHEY and CDR2 SMNVEV (reference sequence). Trimming left V 5 bases short and J 6 bases short, with 16 bases between. The CDR3 runs 14 residues. DNA for the CDR3: TGTGCCAGCAGTACGATCCATGGGAGTTCTGAAGCTTTCTTT. Its translation is CASSTIHGSSEAFF.

This clone came up once. The CDR3 nucleotides read TGCGCCAGCAGCCCCGGAGCCTACGAGCAGTACTTC. It specifies CASSPGAYEQYF. The chain recombines TRBV5-1 with TRBJ2-5; no reliable D call. The J call may be wrong; the DNA end is better matched by TRBJ2-7. CDR3 length: 12 residues. CDR1 and CDR2 (germline): SGHRS, YFSETQ.

The chain is built from TRBV30 and TRBJ1-5; D remains ambiguous. The CDR3 has 14 amino acids. Trimming removed 0 bases from V and 1 base from J, with 7 bases in between. Germline V gene data show CDR1 as GTSNPN and CDR2 as SVGIG (reference sequence). The CDR3 region is CAWSVTSSNQPQHF. The DNA of the CDR3 is TGTGCCTGGAGTGTCACGAGCAGCAATCAGCCCCAGCATTTT.

This clone was counted a few times. The sample carries other DNA sequences with the same CDR3. CDR3 sequence (DNA): TGCGCCAGCAGCTTCCAAGAGACCCAGTACTTC. Amino acid sequence: CASSFQETQYF. The chain carries TRBV5-1 and TRBJ2-5; D is unclear. Between the trimmed V and J ends, which lost 2 bases and 1 base, there was a span of 0 bases. Germline loops: CDR1 SGHRS, CDR2 YFSETQ. The CDR3 loop spans 11 amino acids.

The genes are TRBV6-5 and TRBJ2-7, with D unclear. V gave up 6 bases and J gave up 2 bases, with 20 bases separating them. Germline assignment: CDR1 MNHEY and CDR2 SVGAGI. The CDR3 loop spans 16 amino acids. CDR3 nucleotide sequence: TGTGCCAGCAGCTACCTCCAGGTGGGCTTAACCTACGAGCAGTACTTC. Translated, it gives CASSYLQVGLTYEQYF.

The V and J genes are TRBV7-9 and TRBJ2-4; D may be TRBD1 (5 bases). V dropped 5 bases and J dropped 1 base, with 12 bases sitting between them. The CDR3 loop spans 15 amino acids. From germline, CDR1 is SEHNR and CDR2 FQNEAQ (reference sequence). The CDR3 DNA reads TGTGCCAGCAGCATGCTTAGGGGTGCCAAAAACATTCAGTACTTC. The encoded protein is CASSMLRGAKNIQYF.

This clone was seen only a few times. The rearrangement joins TRBV7-2 to TRBJ1-5; no reliable D call. V dropped 2 bases and J dropped 4 bases, with 6 bases sitting between them. In germline, CDR1 is SGHTA, CDR2 FQGNSA. The CDR3 is made up of 13 amino acids. CDR3 region: CASSLTQNQPQHF. In DNA, the CDR3 is TGTGCCAGCAGCTTAACCCAGAATCAGCCCCAGCATTTT.

The V and J genes are TRBV5-1 and TRBJ2-7; 7 nucleotides agree with TRBD1. The junction had 6 bases not matched to a gene; V was cut back by 4 bases and J by 2 bases. The CDR3 has 14 residues. Germline CDR1 is SGHRS and CDR2 is YFSETQ. The CDR3, as DNA: TGCGCCAGCAGCCGTACGGGACAGACCTACGAGCAGTACTTC. Translating it yields CASSRTGQTYEQYF.

The chain uses TRBV15 and TRBJ2-2; D is undetermined. V shed 5 bases and J shed 2 bases, with 9 bases lying between them. The CDR3 consists of 14 residues. Germline-derived CDR1 and CDR2 are LNHNV and YYDKDF (reference sequence). The CDR3 DNA sequence: TGTGCCACCAGCCGTCTCCATAACACCGGGGAGCTGTTTTTT. Translated, it gives CATSRLHNTGELFF.

This clone was counted once. J is TRBJ2-3 and V is TRBV10-1, with 9 nucleotides matching TRBD2. CDR1 and CDR2 (germline): WNHNN, SYGVQD (reference sequence). The CDR3 is 16 amino acids. V shed 5 bases, J shed 4 bases, and the junction held 10 bases outside the gene matches. The CDR3 is CASSLTSGRAADTQYF. DNA of the CDR3: TGCGCCAGCAGTTTGACTAGCGGAAGGGCGGCAGATACGCAGTATTTT.

The chain carries TRBV20-1 and TRBJ1-2; D not certain. The V end lost 7 bases, the J end lost 4 bases, and 7 bases lay between the germline ends. The CDR3 is 10 amino acids. CDR1 is DFQATT and CDR2 is SNEGSKA in the germline V gene (reference sequence). In DNA form, the CDR3 reads TGCAGTGATTCCCGCTATGGCTACACCTTC. Residues: CSDSRYGYTF.

V and J are TRBV7-8 and TRBJ2-3; 12 bases are a match to TRBD2. The CDR3 extends over 15 amino acids. The V and J ends lost 5 bases and 4 bases, in that order; junction bases with no gene match: 4. Germline loops: CDR1 SGHVS, CDR2 FQNEAQ. The CDR3: CASSERLAGADTQYF. In DNA form, the CDR3 reads TGTGCCAGCAGCGAAAGACTAGCGGGGGCAGATACGCAGTATTTT. The variable domain in full, completed from reference TRBV7-8 and TRBJ2-3, reads GAGVSQSPRYKVAKRGQDVALRCDPISGHVSLFWYQQALGQGPEFLTYFQNEAQLDKSGLPSDRFFAERPEGSVSTLKIQRTQQEDSAVYLCASSERLAGADTQYFGPGTRLTVL.

The chain combines TRBV5-1 with TRBJ2-7; TRBD1 agrees at 8 bases. Germline values: CDR1 SGHRS, CDR2 YFSETQ. The CDR3 sequence is 14 residues long. V lost 7 bases and J lost 2; bases outside the gene matches: 8. CDR3 in amino acids: CASAATGDTYEQYF. The CDR3 bases are TGCGCCAGCGCGGCGACAGGGGATACCTACGAGCAGTACTTC. Looking up the rest from reference TRBV5-1 and TRBJ2-7 gives the full variable domain: KAGVTQTPRYLIKTRGQQVTLSCSPISGHRSVSWYQQTPGQGLQFLFEYFSETQRNKGNFPGRFSGRQFSNSRSEMNVSTLELGDSALYLCASAATGDTYEQYFGPGTRLTVT.

The chain employs TRBV5-1 and TRBJ1-2, with 7 bases identical to TRBD1. The CDR3 loop spans 15 amino acids. The germline gives CDR1 SGHRS, CDR2 YFSETQ. V shed 4 bases and J 6 bases; nucleotides not matched to a gene: 12. The CDR3 region has the DNA TGCGCCAGCAGCCCGACTCTGACAGGGTCGCATGGCTACACCTTC. Translating it yields CASSPTLTGSHGYTF.

V is TRBV28 and J is TRBJ2-2; D is ambiguous. The V gene lost 7 bases and the J gene lost 1 base, with 4 bases spanning the gap. The CDR3 runs to 12 residues. The germline CDR1 and CDR2 sequences are MDHEN and SYDVKM. CDR3 sequence: CASKENTGELFF. CDR3 in DNA: TGTGCCAGCAAGGAGAACACCGGGGAGCTGTTTTTT. Using reference TRBV28 and TRBJ2-2 for the parts outside the CDR3, the full variable domain is DVKVTQSSRYLVKRTGEKVFLECVQDMDHENMFWYRQDPGLGLRLIYFSYDVKMKEKGDIPEGYSVSREKKERFSLILESASTNQTSMYLCASKENTGELFFGEGSRLTVL.

In regard to this clone: At one of its ends the junction is not consistent with the germline gene, which may arise from a read error. V gene TRBV15 combines with J gene TRBJ2-1; D is unclear. CDR1 is LNHNV, CDR2 YYDKDF, per germline (reference sequence). The CDR3 totals 12 residues. CDR3 nucleotides: TGTGCCACCGGCAGCTCCTACAATGAGCAGTTCTTC. This encodes CATGSSYNEQFF.

CDR3 in amino acids: CASRRGSTDTQYF. The CDR3 bases are TGTGCCAGCCGAAGGGGTAGCACAGATACGCAGTATTTT. The chain combines TRBV9 with TRBJ2-3; tentatively, D is TRBD1 (5 bases). Per germline, CDR1 SGDLS and CDR2 YYNGEE. The V and J ends lost 7 bases and 0 bases respectively, with 9 bases between them. This CDR3 has 13 residues.

The chain employs TRBV4-1 and TRBJ1-5; D not certain. The CDR3 contains 15 residues. Per germline, CDR1 MGHRA and CDR2 YSYEKL. V dropped 0 bases and J dropped 3 bases, with 9 bases sitting between them. CDR3 DNA: TGCGCCAGCAGCCAAGAGCGGCAGAACAATCAGCCCCAGCATTTT. Protein: CASSQERQNNQPQHF.

CDR3 nucleotides: TGTGCCAGCAGCCCCAGGAGGGGTGGGGGGAACAATCAGCCCCAGCATTTT. This gives the protein CASSPRRGGGNNQPQHF. The chain links TRBV7-7 to TRBJ1-5; tentatively, D is TRBD1 (5 bases). Trimming stripped 5 bases from V and 3 bases from J, with 20 bases between. The CDR3 totals 17 residues. CDR1 and CDR2 (germline): SSHAT, FNYEAQ (reference sequence). Using reference TRBV7-7 and TRBJ1-5 for the parts outside the CDR3, the full variable domain is GAGVSQSPRYKVTKRGQDVTLRCDPISSHATLYWYQQALGQGPEFLTYFNYEAQPDKSGLPSDRFSAERPEGSISTLTIQRTEQRDSAMYRCASSPRRGGGNNQPQHFGDGTRLSIL.